The 2 T cell receptor beta chains given below trace back to one sample, sequenced in a study of control samples from healthy donors and cancer patients. Libraries were prepared by immunoSEQ multiplex PCR; TCRdb keeps only in-frame clonotypes and omits some of them. The data hold 100,000 or so clones, with roughly 94% observed a single time. Sequenced: blood. Every receptor here comes from a woman aged 18-30 years in good health.

V is TRBV6-4 and J is TRBJ1-2; D is ambiguous. The CDR3 consists of 16 residues. Germline V lookup: CDR1 MRHNA, CDR2 SNTAGT. Between the trimmed V and J ends, which lost 2 bases and 2 bases, there was a span of 15 bases. Here the CDR3 reads CASSDGYRQLNYGYTF. The DNA of the CDR3 is TGTGCCAGCAGTGACGGATATCGTCAGCTAAACTATGGCTACACCTTC.

This chain links TRBV6-5 with TRBJ1-1; D remains unclear. The CDR3 totals 14 residues. CDR1 and CDR2 from the germline V gene are MNHEY and SVGAGI. V lost 2 bases, J lost 1 base, and 8 bases lay in between. Here the CDR3 DNA reads TGTGCCAGCAGTTACCGCAGACAGAACACTGAAGCTTTCTTT. It encodes CASSYRRQNTEAFF.